The 7 T cell receptor beta chains listed next were all sequenced from one sample in a study of post-analysis software for immune sequencing data. Findings of the study overall: When patients were compared with controls, a handful of TRBV segments were more frequent, TRBV5-6, TRBV5-1 and TRBV20-1 among them.

The authors incorporated unique molecular identifiers into the TCR beta cDNA libraries. Via MiXCR, TCRdb re-called the PCR reads, giving one row per CDR3 protein. Among approximately 460,000 distinct CDR3 sequences listed, 40% to 55% were seen once. No antigens are known for them. The sequenced sample was blood. Source of these receptors: a girl aged 5-17 years with multiple sclerosis.

The chain carries TRBV2 and TRBJ2-6; D remains ambiguous. Germline V CDR1 and CDR2: SNHLY, FYNNEI. This CDR3 spans 16 amino acids. V was pared by 4 bases and J by 0 bases, with 10 bases between. The CDR3 region has the DNA TGTGCCAGCAGTGTCGCACTAAGCTCTGGGGCCAACGTCCTGACTTTC. Translated: CASSVALSSGANVLTF.

Details on this clonotype: The germline gene is not matched at one end of the junction; a read error may be the cause. The genes are TRBV5-5 and TRBJ1-2, with TRBD1 matching over 8 bases. CDR3 length equals 13 residues. Germline values: CDR1 SGHKS, CDR2 YYEKEE (reference sequence). In nucleotides, the CDR3 is TGTACCAGCAGCCCGGGACAGGTCTATGGCTACACCTTC. It codes for CTSSPGQVYGYTF.

The V gene is TRBV20-1, the J gene TRBJ2-1, with D possibly matching TRBD2 (6 bases). There are 15 residues in the CDR3. V was clipped by 3 bases and J by 6 bases, with 18 bases between them. Germline V gene lookup returns CDR1 DFQATT and CDR2 SNEGSKA (reference sequence). CDR3 bases: TGCAGTGCTAGGCCCCTCCGGGGACTCCTCAATGAGCAGTTCTTC. Its protein is CSARPLRGLLNEQFF.

The CDR3 spells CASSLVQGGIGEKLFF. The DNA for the CDR3 is TGTGCCAGCAGTTTAGTGCAGGGAGGAATCGGTGAAAAACTGTTTTTT. The V call is TRBV27, the J call TRBJ1-4; D is perhaps TRBD1 (5 bases). Trimming shortened V by 2 bases and J by 7 bases, and 17 bases separated the two germline ends. Germline values: CDR1 MNHEY, CDR2 SMNVEV (reference sequence). This CDR3 is 16 amino acids long.

The chain joins TRBV27 to TRBJ2-5; TRBD1 matches 7 bases. The DNA end lines up better with TRBJ2-1; the J call may be wrong. The CDR3 is 14 amino acids. CDR1 and CDR2 from the germline V gene are MNHEY and SMNVEV (reference sequence). The CDR3 spells CASSLLGQQETQFF. The DNA of the CDR3 is TGTGCCAGCAGTTTACTGGGACAGCAAGAGACCCAGTTCTTC.

The V and J genes are TRBV4-1 and TRBJ2-7; D possibly corresponds to TRBD2 (5 bases). V gave up 0 bases and J gave up 7 bases, with 16 bases separating them. Germline-derived CDR1 and CDR2 are MGHRA and YSYEKL. The CDR3 has 15 amino acids. The DNA for the CDR3 is TGCGCCAGCAGCCAAGATAGGCTAGCTTCCGGGGAGCAGTACTTC. Its protein is CASSQDRLASGEQYF.

The chain links TRBV6-2 or TRBV6-3 to TRBJ2-3; TRBD1 aligns across 9 bases. There are 14 residues in the CDR3. V trimming: 8 bases; J trimming: 6 bases; junction bases outside the gene matches: 9. In germline, CDR1 is MNHEY, CDR2 SVGEGT. The CDR3 DNA reads TGTGCCAGCCTCCCGGGACAGGGATGGGATACGCAGTATTTT. Translated, it gives CASLPGQGWDTQYF.